This T cell receptor (beta chain) stems from a study of molecular identifiers for immune sequencing clone quantification. About the study: For replicates, RNA isolated from about 19,000 or 110,000 naive CD8 cells was divided into five portions, of which four were sequenced.

Libraries for naive CD8 T cells, which were made from about 19,000 to 1,100,000 sorted cells, drew on 10%, 30% or 50% of the RNA. Making the bulk TCR libraries relied on previously described methods and listed TCR primers. One entry per CDR3 protein results from TCRdb running MiXCR on the PCR reads. The sample carries just under 650,000 distinct CDR3 sequences, 20% recorded once. This CDR3 is built from 15 residues. V shed 7 bases, J shed 3 bases, and the junction held 9 bases outside the gene matches. The table lists this clonotype with a few counts. This sequence joins TRBV12-3 or TRBV12-4 and TRBJ2-5, with 9 bases lining up with TRBD2. Sequencing was performed on naive CD8+ T cells from blood, with Jurkat cell RNA spiked in. Subset described: FACS-sorted CD8+CD4-CCR7+CD45RA+ naive T cells. The sequence derives from a human donor in good health. Some libraries in this study had Jurkat cell RNA spiked in. DNA for the CDR3: TGTGCCAGCACCCGAGTAGCGGGAGTGGAAGAGACCCAGTACTTC. Amino acid sequence: CASTRVAGVEETQYF.